This T cell receptor (beta chain) was identified during a study of response to subunit inactivated influenza vaccine. TCRdb redid the calling of the RT-PCR reads with MiXCR, one entry per CDR3 protein. Of hundreds of thousands of distinct CDR3 sequences in the sample, around 25% were seen once. V lost 6 bases, J lost 3 bases, and 9 bases lay in between. Germline V CDR1 and CDR2: SEHNR, FQNEAQ (reference sequence). This CDR3 spans 13 amino acids. Sequencing was performed on CD4+ T cells sorted from PBMCs, taken 5 days after vaccination. The clonotype originates from a man aged 45-65 years who received an inactivated influenza vaccine. The chain combines TRBV7-9 with TRBJ1-5, with D unclear. CDR3 in amino acids: CASSRGDNQPQHF. CDR3 DNA sequence: TGTGCCAGCAGTCGCGGCGACAATCAGCCCCAGCATTTT.